These T cell receptor beta chains were read from a single sample in a study of OX40 agonist ivuxolimab in advanced cancers. TCRdb keeps only in-frame clones here, not all; method: immunoSEQ multiplex PCR. The data show under 90,000 clones, over 80% seen once. The source material was CD4+ or CD8+ T cells sorted from blood, sampled in a trial of the OX40 agonist ivuxolimab. These receptors all stem from an adult with an advanced solid tumor such as melanoma, head and neck, liver or kidney cancer. Each CDR3 is given with its conserved first and last residue. Fields, in order: J gene, V gene, clone size, D gene, CDR3 protein, CDR3 DNA. D genes are given only for firm matches. Size is stated for part of the rows, as once, few or many counts, or as a class when the clone is expanded.

J gene: TRBJ2-1; V gene: TRBV2; clone size: -; D gene: TRBD2; CDR3 protein: CASSGSSGRGEQFF; CDR3 DNA: TGTGCCAGCAGTGGATCCAGCGGGAGGGGTGAGCAGTTCTTC
J gene: TRBJ1-5; V gene: TRBV27; clone size: once; D gene: -; CDR3 protein: CASSERDIEGNQPQHF; CDR3 DNA: TGTGCCAGCAGCGAACGGGACATTGAGGGGAATCAGCCCCAGCATTTT
J gene: TRBJ1-4; V gene: TRBV7-8; clone size: -; D gene: -; CDR3 protein: CASSFDRGSEKLFF; CDR3 DNA: TGTGCCAGCAGCTTTGACAGAGGGAGTGAAAAACTGTTTTTT
J gene: TRBJ2-1; V gene: TRBV19; clone size: -; D gene: TRBD2; CDR3 protein: CASSHATSGSLVQFF; CDR3 DNA: TGTGCCAGTAGCCACGCGACTAGCGGGAGCCTAGTGCAGTTCTTC
J gene: TRBJ2-1; V gene: TRBV5-4; clone size: -; D gene: TRBD2; CDR3 protein: CASSSGTSGSYSEQFF; CDR3 DNA: TGTGCCAGCAGCTCTGGGACTAGCGGGAGTTATAGCGAGCAGTTCTTC
J gene: TRBJ2-1; V gene: TRBV5-4; clone size: -; D gene: TRBD2; CDR3 protein: CASSGGLAGVSYNEQFF; CDR3 DNA: TGTGCCAGCAGCGGGGGACTAGCGGGAGTTTCCTACAATGAGCAGTTCTTC
J gene: TRBJ2-4; V gene: TRBV5-4; clone size: once; D gene: TRBD1; CDR3 protein: CASSSGTGAKNIQYF; CDR3 DNA: TGTGCCAGCAGCTCCGGGACAGGGGCCAAAAACATTCAGTACTTC
J gene: TRBJ2-1; V gene: TRBV10-3; clone size: -; D gene: -; CDR3 protein: CAISLSGLYNEQFF; CDR3 DNA: TGTGCCATCAGCCTGAGTGGGCTTTACAATGAGCAGTTCTTC
J gene: TRBJ1-6; V gene: TRBV2; clone size: -; D gene: -; CDR3 protein: CASGRDSPLHF; CDR3 DNA: TGTGCCAGCGGAAGGGATTCACCCCTCCACTTT
J gene: TRBJ2-1; V gene: TRBV10-3; clone size: -; D gene: -; CDR3 protein: CAIREQQAYNEQFF; CDR3 DNA: TGTGCCATCAGGGAGCAGCAAGCATACAATGAGCAGTTCTTC
J gene: TRBJ2-1; V gene: TRBV6-5; clone size: -; D gene: -; CDR3 protein: CASSYGMPASYNEQFF; CDR3 DNA: TGTGCCAGCAGTTATGGTATGCCAGCCTCCTACAATGAGCAGTTCTTC
J gene: TRBJ2-5; V gene: TRBV5-1; clone size: -; D gene: -; CDR3 protein: CASSFTSGQETQYF; CDR3 DNA: TGCGCCAGCAGCTTCACTAGTGGGCAAGAGACCCAGTACTTC
J gene: TRBJ2-1; V gene: TRBV7-2; clone size: once; D gene: -; CDR3 protein: CASSSGSDLSYNEQFF; CDR3 DNA: TGTGCCAGCAGTTCCGGTAGCGACCTCTCCTACAATGAGCAGTTCTTC
J gene: TRBJ2-3; V gene: TRBV5-1; clone size: -; D gene: -; CDR3 protein: CASSVSTGEVKQYF; CDR3 DNA: TGCGCCAGCAGCGTCTCGACGGGGGAGGTTAAGCAGTATTTT
J gene: TRBJ1-4; V gene: TRBV5-5; clone size: -; D gene: -; CDR3 protein: CASSLGDFATNEKLFF; CDR3 DNA: TGTGCCAGCAGCTTAGGGGACTTTGCGACTAATGAAAAACTGTTTTTT
J gene: TRBJ1-5; V gene: TRBV7-9; clone size: few; D gene: -; CDR3 protein: CASSSGVQPQHF; CDR3 DNA: TGTGCCAGCAGCTCGGGTGTTCAGCCCCAGCATTTT
J gene: TRBJ2-7; V gene: TRBV5-1; clone size: -; D gene: TRBD2; CDR3 protein: CASSKTSGAYEQYF; CDR3 DNA: TGCGCCAGCAGCAAGACTAGCGGGGCCTACGAGCAGTACTTC
J gene: TRBJ1-5; V gene: TRBV27; clone size: -; D gene: -; CDR3 protein: CASSFGGNNQPQHF; CDR3 DNA: TGTGCCAGCAGTTTTGGGGGAAACAATCAGCCCCAGCATTTT
J gene: TRBJ2-5; V gene: TRBV6-5; clone size: -; D gene: TRBD1; CDR3 protein: CASSYGTAKETQYF; CDR3 DNA: TGTGCCAGCAGTTACGGGACAGCGAAAGAGACCCAGTACTTC